This is a list of T cell receptor beta chains from one sample in a study of OX40 agonist ivuxolimab in advanced cancers. Using immunoSEQ multiplex PCR, the repertoire was profiled, and TCRdb retains in-frame clones only, with some absent. The table has 48,000 or so clones, roughly 77% seen once. Here the sequenced sample was CD4+ or CD8+ T cells sorted from blood, taken in a trial of the OX40 agonist ivuxolimab. Receptors were obtained from an adult with an advanced solid tumor such as melanoma, head and neck, liver or kidney cancer. The CDR3 runs from the conserved cysteine through the conserved F or W. A D gene is named only where the DNA matches it firmly. Part of the rows lack a size; the others show once, few, many or a class for expanded clones.

>TRBV7-2|TRBD2|TRBJ2-7|NA
CASSTYGRGEQYF
TGTGCCAGCAGCACTTATGGGAGGGGCGAGCAGTACTTC
>TRBV5-5|NA|TRBJ2-7|NA
CASSLGLSGYEQYF
TGTGCCAGCAGCTTGGGCTTATCGGGCTACGAGCAGTACTTC
>TRBV9|TRBD2|TRBJ2-5|NA
CASSLVGGPGGALETQYF
TGTGCCAGCAGCCTCGTGGGGGGCCCGGGAGGGGCCCTAGAGACCCAGTACTTC
>TRBV20-1|NA|TRBJ2-1|NA
CSASPWTEQFF
TGCAGTGCTAGCCCCTGGACCGAGCAGTTCTTC
>TRBV30|TRBD1|TRBJ1-2|NA
CAWSVYLGTEENGYTF
TGTGCCTGGAGTGTGTATTTAGGGACAGAGGAAAATGGCTACACCTTC
>TRBV6-5|TRBD2|TRBJ2-1|NA
CASRPGLAGGEQFF
TGTGCCAGCAGGCCGGGACTAGCGGGAGGAGAGCAGTTCTTC
>TRBV7-7|NA|TRBJ2-5|NA
CASSRTDLETQYF
TGTGCCAGCAGCCGTACTGACCTAGAGACCCAGTACTTC
>TRBV27|NA|TRBJ2-7|NA
CASSLRGSRNYEQYF
TGTGCCAGCAGTTTAAGGGGGTCCAGAAACTACGAGCAGTACTTC
>TRBV7-6|TRBD2|TRBJ2-5|NA
CASSLMLAGSWPQETQYF
TGTGCCAGCAGCTTAATGCTAGCGGGAAGCTGGCCTCAAGAGACCCAGTACTTC
>TRBV7-2|NA|TRBJ2-1|NA
CASSFGRYNEQFF
TGTGCCAGCAGCTTCGGACGGTACAATGAGCAGTTCTTC
>TRBV11-2|TRBD2|TRBJ2-1|NA
CASSVPGGGYNEQFF
TGTGCCAGCAGCGTACCGGGGGGAGGCTACAATGAGCAGTTCTTC
>TRBV5-4|NA|TRBJ2-1|few
CASRSRGSQFF
TGTGCCAGCCGGTCGAGGGGCTCACAGTTCTTC
>TRBV7-9|TRBD1|TRBJ2-5|NA
CASSLTGGGETQYF
TGTGCCAGCAGTCTGACAGGGGGCGGAGAGACCCAGTACTTC
>TRBV5-6|NA|TRBJ1-2|NA
CASSFWGLKYGYTF
TGTGCCAGCAGCTTTTGGGGTTTAAAGTATGGCTACACCTTC
>TRBV4-2|TRBD1|TRBJ1-1|NA
CASSPGQRMNTEAFF
TGTGCCAGCAGCCCGGGACAGAGAATGAACACTGAAGCTTTCTTT
>TRBV5-1|NA|TRBJ2-5|NA
CASSWRAEQETQYF
TGCGCCAGCAGCTGGAGGGCGGAGCAAGAGACCCAGTACTTC
>TRBV7-9|NA|TRBJ2-5|NA
CASSFSFQETQYF
TGTGCCAGCAGCTTTAGCTTTCAAGAGACCCAGTACTTC
>TRBV6-6|TRBD1|TRBJ2-7|NA
CASSFGQAYEQYF
TGTGCCAGCAGTTTCGGACAGGCCTACGAGCAGTACTTC
>TRBV4-3|NA|TRBJ2-3|NA
CASSQDYRSSLSF
TGCGCCAGCAGCCAAGATTACAGGTCTTCCCTTTCTTTT
>TRBV4-1|NA|TRBJ2-7|NA
CASSQEARAYEQYF
TGCGCCAGCAGCCAAGAGGCTAGGGCCTACGAGCAGTACTTC
>TRBV2|TRBD1|TRBJ1-2|NA
CASTVDRVVGYTF
TGTGCCAGCACCGTGGACAGGGTGGTTGGCTACACCTTC
>TRBV7-9|NA|TRBJ2-3|medium-sized
CASSDIVGDTQYF
TGTGCCAGCAGCGACATTGTGGGCGATACGCAGTATTTT
>TRBV27|NA|TRBJ2-5|NA
CASSLSPSGGGETQYF
TGTGCCAGCAGTTTATCCCCTAGCGGAGGGGGAGAGACCCAGTACTTC
>TRBV5-6|NA|TRBJ1-1|few
CASSWAGNPEAFF
TGTGCCAGCAGCTGGGCAGGGAACCCTGAAGCTTTCTTT
>TRBV7-5|NA|TRBJ1-2|NA
CASSRDSSVATF
TGTGCCAGCAGCCGGGACAGTTCGGTGGCCACCTTC
>TRBV4-1|TRBD1|TRBJ1-2|NA
CASSQESSRSGGRGGYTF
TGCGCCAGCAGCCAAGAATCTAGCCGGTCAGGGGGCCGGGGTGGCTACACCTTC
>TRBV5-1|TRBD1|TRBJ2-1|medium-sized
CASSYGQGNEQFF
TGCGCCAGCAGCTACGGACAGGGCAATGAGCAGTTCTTC
>TRBV11-2|TRBD2|TRBJ2-2|NA
CASSFSLAGGAGELFF
TGTGCCAGCAGCTTCTCCCTAGCGGGAGGAGCCGGGGAGCTGTTTTTT
>TRBV21-1|NA|TRBJ1-2|NA
CAILPARTTF
TGTGCGATACTACCCGCCCGAACCACCTTC
>TRBV7-2|NA|TRBJ2-3|NA
CASSLTPGEDTQYF
TGTGCCAGCAGCTTAACCCCAGGGGAAGATACGCAGTATTTT
>TRBV11-3|NA|TRBJ1-2|NA
CASSLGKRTSRYGYTF
TGTGCCAGCAGCTTAGGCAAGCGGACAAGTCGCTATGGCTACACCTTC
>TRBV6-6|NA|TRBJ2-5|NA
CASISDTYQETQYF
TGTGCCAGCATATCAGACACGTACCAAGAGACCCAGTACTTC
>TRBV6-6|NA|TRBJ1-5|once
CASSYSAGVGQPQHF
TGTGCCAGCAGTTACTCAGCAGGGGTCGGTCAGCCCCAGCATTTT
>TRBV30|NA|TRBJ2-3|NA
CALERGGTVVSTDTQYF
TGTGCTCTGGAAAGGGGGGGGACAGTCGTCAGCACAGATACGCAGTATTTT
>TRBV2|TRBD1|TRBJ1-4|NA
CASSERSGGTNEKLFF
TGTGCCAGCAGTGAAAGGTCAGGGGGTACTAATGAAAAACTGTTTTTT
>TRBV15|NA|TRBJ2-7|NA
CATSREQGTYEQYF
TGTGCCACCAGCAGAGAACAGGGAACATACGAGCAGTACTTC
>TRBV2|NA|TRBJ1-3|NA
CASSEEQPYSGNTIYF
TGTGCCAGCAGTGAGGAGCAACCCTACTCTGGAAACACCATATATTTT
>TRBV19|NA|TRBJ2-1|NA
CASSIAGAGYNEQFF
TGTGCCAGTAGTATAGCGGGAGCCGGCTACAATGAGCAGTTCTTC
>TRBV10-1|NA|TRBJ1-1|NA
CASSDRPMNTEAFF
TGCGCCAGCAGTGATCGGCCGATGAACACTGAAGCTTTCTTT
>TRBV6-5|NA|TRBJ1-2|NA
CASTYYSGAGYTF
TGTGCCAGCACTTACTATTCGGGTGCTGGCTACACCTTC
>TRBV5-4|TRBD1|TRBJ2-3|NA
CASSFGDRGRDTQYF
TGTGCCAGCAGCTTTGGGGACAGGGGTCGGGATACGCAGTATTTT
>TRBV7-2|TRBD1|TRBJ1-2|NA
CASNNRDRGSGYTF
TGTGCCAGCAACAACCGGGACAGGGGAAGCGGCTACACCTTC
>TRBV28|NA|TRBJ2-5|NA
CASSPSGGPEETQYF
TGTGCCAGCAGTCCTTCCGGGGGTCCGGAAGAGACCCAGTACTTC
>TRBV2|NA|TRBJ2-7|NA
CASCGGIDYEQYF
TGTGCCAGCTGCGGTGGAATTGACTACGAGCAGTACTTC
>TRBV2|TRBD2|TRBJ2-7|NA
CASSEAAGGAYEQYF
TGTGCCAGCAGTGAAGCAGCGGGAGGGGCGTACGAGCAGTACTTC
>TRBV27|NA|TRBJ2-7|NA
CASSFGGDSSYEQYF
TGTGCCAGCAGTTTTGGCGGGGACTCATCCTACGAGCAGTACTTC
>TRBV7-2|TRBD2|TRBJ2-1|few
CASSPYLAGGLNEQFF
TGTGCCAGCAGCCCGTACTTAGCGGGAGGATTGAATGAGCAGTTCTTC
>TRBV7-6|NA|TRBJ2-2|NA
CASSLVSGYNTGELFF
TGTGCCAGCAGCTTAGTCTCAGGGTATAACACCGGGGAGCTGTTTTTT
>TRBV6-5|NA|TRBJ2-7|NA
CASTLPGSYEQYF
TGTGCCAGCACCCTCCCGGGCTCCTACGAGCAGTACTTC
>TRBV7-9|NA|TRBJ2-7|NA
CASSLLWGEQYF
TGTGCCAGCAGCTTATTATGGGGCGAGCAGTACTTC
>TRBV6-5|NA|TRBJ2-3|NA
CASSFQVTDTQYF
TGTGCCAGCAGTTTCCAGGTCACAGATACGCAGTATTTT
>TRBV30|TRBD1|TRBJ2-6|NA
CAWSTGQGTGANVLTF
TGTGCCTGGAGTACGGGACAGGGAACGGGGGCCAACGTCCTGACTTTC
>TRBV30|TRBD2|TRBJ2-3|once
CAWSRFNSGSADTQYF
TGTGCCTGGAGTCGATTTAATAGCGGGAGCGCAGATACGCAGTATTTT
>TRBV27|TRBD1|TRBJ1-5|NA
CASSLGTGVGQPQHF
TGTGCCAGCAGTTTAGGAACAGGGGTAGGGCAGCCCCAGCATTTT